This T cell receptor (beta chain) comes out of a study of cytomegalovirus exposure and HLA in healthy donors. Findings of the study overall: A missense DCLRE1C variant was associated with V- and J-gene trimming of TCR beta chains in a later analysis, and an independent cohort replicated the association.

Primers for the PCR totalled 60 Vbeta and 13 Jbeta. Profiling relied on immunoSEQ multiplex PCR, and the TCRdb table lists in-frame clones only, not all of them. The sample lists some 92,000 clones, about four fifths occurring once. A remark on this clone: Its antigen remains unidentified.

This CDR3 spans 13 amino acids. V lost 3 bases to trimming and J lost 0 bases, with 7 bases between them. Germline-derived CDR1 and CDR2 are SGHRS and YFSETQ. The material sequenced was PBMCs. The receptor was isolated from a young man in good health and CMV-seropositive. V is TRBV5-1 and J is TRBJ2-7; D remains unclear. For the CDR3, the DNA is TGCGCCAGCAGCTCCTACGGCTCCTACGAGCAGTACTTC. Translating gives CASSSYGSYEQYF.